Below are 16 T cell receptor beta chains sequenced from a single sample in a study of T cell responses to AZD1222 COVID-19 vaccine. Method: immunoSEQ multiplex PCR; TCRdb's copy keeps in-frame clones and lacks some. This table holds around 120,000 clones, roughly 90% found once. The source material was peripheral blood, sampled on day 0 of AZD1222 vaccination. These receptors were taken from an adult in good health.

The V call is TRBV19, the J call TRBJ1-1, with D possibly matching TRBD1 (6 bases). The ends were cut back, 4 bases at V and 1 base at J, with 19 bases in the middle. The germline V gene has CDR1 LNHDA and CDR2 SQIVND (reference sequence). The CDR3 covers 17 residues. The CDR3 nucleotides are TGTGCCAGTAGTACCCGGACAGCCATTAGCTGGAACACTGAAGCTTTCTTT. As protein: CASSTRTAISWNTEAFF.

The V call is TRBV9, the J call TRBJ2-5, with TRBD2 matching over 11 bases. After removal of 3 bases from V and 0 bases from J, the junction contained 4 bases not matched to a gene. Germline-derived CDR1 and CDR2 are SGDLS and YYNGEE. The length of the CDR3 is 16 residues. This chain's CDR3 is CASSDYSGRDQETQYF. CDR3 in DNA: TGTGCCAGCAGCGACTATAGCGGGAGGGACCAAGAGACCCAGTACTTC.

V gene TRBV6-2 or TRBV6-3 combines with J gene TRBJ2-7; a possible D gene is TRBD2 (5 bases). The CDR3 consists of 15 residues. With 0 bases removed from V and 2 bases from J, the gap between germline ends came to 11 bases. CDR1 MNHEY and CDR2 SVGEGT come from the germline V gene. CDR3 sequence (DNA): TGTGCCAGCAGTTACTCGAGGGCAAGAACCTACGAGCAGTACTTC. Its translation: CASSYSRARTYEQYF.

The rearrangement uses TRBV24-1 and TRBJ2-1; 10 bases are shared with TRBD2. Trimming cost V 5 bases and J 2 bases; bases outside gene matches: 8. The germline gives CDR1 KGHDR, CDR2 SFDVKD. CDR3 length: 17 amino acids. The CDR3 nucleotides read TGTGCCACCAGTGGACCTAGCGGGAGCGGTGCCTACAATGAGCAGTTCTTC. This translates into CATSGPSGSGAYNEQFF.

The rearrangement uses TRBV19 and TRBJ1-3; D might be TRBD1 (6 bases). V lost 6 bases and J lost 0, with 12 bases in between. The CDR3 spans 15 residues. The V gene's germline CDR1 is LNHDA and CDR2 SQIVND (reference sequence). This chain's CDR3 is CASRPLTGSGNTIYF. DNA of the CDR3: TGTGCCAGTAGACCCCTGACAGGCTCTGGAAACACCATATATTTT.

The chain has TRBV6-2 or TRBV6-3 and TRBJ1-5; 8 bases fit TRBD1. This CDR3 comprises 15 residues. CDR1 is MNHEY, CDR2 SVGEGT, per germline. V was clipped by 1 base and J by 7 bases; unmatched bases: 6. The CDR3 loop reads CASSYWAGGDQPQHF. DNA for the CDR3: TGTGCCAGCAGTTACTGGGCAGGGGGCGACCAGCCCCAGCATTTT.

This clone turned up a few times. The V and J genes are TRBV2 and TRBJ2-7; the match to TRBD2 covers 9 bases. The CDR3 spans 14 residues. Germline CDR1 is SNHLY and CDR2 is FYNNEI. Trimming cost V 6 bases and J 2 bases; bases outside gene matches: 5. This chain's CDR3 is CASRKTSGPYEQYF. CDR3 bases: TGTGCCAGCAGAAAGACTAGCGGTCCCTACGAGCAGTACTTC.

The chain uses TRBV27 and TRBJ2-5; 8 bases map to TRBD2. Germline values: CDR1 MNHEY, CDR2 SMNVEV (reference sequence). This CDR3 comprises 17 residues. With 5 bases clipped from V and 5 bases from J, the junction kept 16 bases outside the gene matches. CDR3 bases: TGTGCCAGCAGTCTACACTGGGACTCCGGGAGGGTTGAGACCCAGTACTTC. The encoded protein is CASSLHWDSGRVETQYF.

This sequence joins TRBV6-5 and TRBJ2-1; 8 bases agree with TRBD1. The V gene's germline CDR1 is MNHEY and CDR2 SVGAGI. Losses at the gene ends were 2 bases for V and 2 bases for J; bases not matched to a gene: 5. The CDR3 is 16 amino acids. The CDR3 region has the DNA TGTGCCAGCAGTTACGGTTCGACAGGGGCCTACAATGAGCAGTTCTTC. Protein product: CASSYGSTGAYNEQFF.

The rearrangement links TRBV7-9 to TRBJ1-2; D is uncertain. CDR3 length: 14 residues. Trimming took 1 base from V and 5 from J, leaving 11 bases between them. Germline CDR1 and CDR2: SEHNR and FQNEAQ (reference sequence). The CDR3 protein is CASSLEVVGYGYTF. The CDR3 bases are TGTGCCAGCAGCTTAGAGGTGGTAGGGTATGGCTACACCTTC.

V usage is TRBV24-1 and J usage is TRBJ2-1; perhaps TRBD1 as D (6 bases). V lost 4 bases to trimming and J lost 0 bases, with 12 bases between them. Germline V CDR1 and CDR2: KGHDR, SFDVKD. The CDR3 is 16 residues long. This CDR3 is CATSDAQGSSYNEQFF. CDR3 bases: TGTGCCACCAGTGACGCCCAGGGGAGCTCCTACAATGAGCAGTTCTTC.

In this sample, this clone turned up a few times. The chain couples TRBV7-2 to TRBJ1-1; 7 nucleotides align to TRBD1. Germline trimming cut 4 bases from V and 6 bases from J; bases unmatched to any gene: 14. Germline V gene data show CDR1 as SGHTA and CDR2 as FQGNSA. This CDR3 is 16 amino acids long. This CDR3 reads CASSSRTGTTRPEAFF. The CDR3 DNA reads TGTGCCAGCAGCTCTCGGACAGGCACCACTAGGCCTGAAGCTTTCTTT.

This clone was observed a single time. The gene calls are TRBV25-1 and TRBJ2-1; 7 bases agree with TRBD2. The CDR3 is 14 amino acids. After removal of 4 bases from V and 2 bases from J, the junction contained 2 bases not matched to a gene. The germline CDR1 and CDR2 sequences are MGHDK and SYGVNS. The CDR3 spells CASSGGRAYNEQFF. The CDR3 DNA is TGTGCCAGCAGTGGAGGGAGGGCCTACAATGAGCAGTTCTTC.

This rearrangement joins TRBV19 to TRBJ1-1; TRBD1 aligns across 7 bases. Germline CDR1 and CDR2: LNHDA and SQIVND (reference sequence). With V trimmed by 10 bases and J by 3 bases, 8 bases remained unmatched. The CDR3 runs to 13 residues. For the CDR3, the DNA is TGTGCCACTTCAGGGGGATGGTACACTGAAGCTTTCTTT. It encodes CATSGGWYTEAFF. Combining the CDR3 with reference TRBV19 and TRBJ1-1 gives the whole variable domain DGGITQSPKYLFRKEGQNVTLSCEQNLNHDAMYWYRQDPGQGLRLIYYSQIVNDFQKGDIAEGYSVSREKKESFPLTVTSAQKNPTAFYLCATSGGWYTEAFFGQGTRLTVV.

The CDR3: CAWTTLGGGGGYTF. The CDR3 region has the DNA TGTGCCTGGACCACCCTCGGGGGCGGTGGTGGCTACACCTTC. The J gene is TRBJ1-2, the V gene TRBV30; TRBD1 is a possible D gene (6 bases). Germline V gives CDR1 GTSNPN, CDR2 SVGIG (reference sequence). V lost 4 bases to trimming and J lost 7 bases, with 19 bases between them. CDR3 length equals 14 residues.

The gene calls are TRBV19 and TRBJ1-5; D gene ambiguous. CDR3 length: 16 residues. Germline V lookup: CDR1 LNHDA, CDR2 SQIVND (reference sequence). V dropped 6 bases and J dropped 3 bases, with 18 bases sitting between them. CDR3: CASRQSETGSNQPQHF. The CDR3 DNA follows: TGTGCCAGTAGACAGTCGGAGACCGGCTCCAATCAGCCCCAGCATTTT.